These T cell receptor beta chains were read from a single sample in a study of molecular identifiers for immune sequencing clone quantification. TCRdb re-derived calls from the PCR reads in MiXCR, one entry per CDR3 protein. The sample has tens of thousands of distinct CDR3 sequences, under 20% seen once. Sequencing was carried out using naive CD8+ T cells from blood, with Jurkat cell RNA spiked in. These TCRs come from a human donor in good health. Some libraries in this study had Jurkat cell RNA spiked in. Each CDR3 is given with its conserved first and last residue. D genes are given only for firm matches. A row's size may be missing; if present it is once, few, many or a size class.

V gene	D gene	clone size	J gene	CDR3 protein	CDR3 DNA
TRBV4-3	.	many	TRBJ2-1	CASSQDYPAEGQGEQFF	TGCGCCAGCAGCCAAGATTACCCAGCGGAGGGTCAGGGTGAGCAGTTCTTC
TRBV7-9	.	many	TRBJ2-5	CASSLDRRGEEETQYF	TGTGCCAGCAGCTTAGACAGGAGGGGAGAAGAAGAGACCCAGTACTTC
TRBV27	.	many	TRBJ1-3	CASGSSGSSGNTIYF	TGTGCCAGCGGATCCTCGGGTTCCTCTGGAAACACCATATATTTT
TRBV27	.	once	TRBJ2-3	CAGSPILGSPHTDTQYF	TGTGCCGGCAGCCCTATTTTGGGCAGTCCCCACACTGATACGCAGTATTTT
TRBV6-2/TRBV6-3	.	many	TRBJ1-2	CASGPGAYGYTF	TGTGCCAGCGGTCCAGGCGCGTATGGCTACACCTTC
TRBV12-3/TRBV12-4	.	many	TRBJ1-1	CASSPGMNTEAFF	TGTGCCAGCAGTCCCGGCATGAACACTGAAGCTTTCTTT
TRBV19	TRBD1	many	TRBJ1-1	CASSPGGGWGTEAFF	TGTGCCAGTAGCCCAGGAGGGGGCTGGGGGACTGAAGCTTTCTTT
TRBV7-2	.	.	TRBJ1-1	CSSSLAWPQNTEAFF	TGTTCCAGCAGCTTAGCTTGGCCACAGAACACTGAGGCTTTCTTT
TRBV2	.	many	TRBJ2-6	CASSVEGEDSVLTF	TGTGCCAGCAGTGTCGAAGGAGAGGACTCCGTCCTGACTTTC
TRBV20-1	.	many	TRBJ2-2	CSAERLHVNTGELFF	TGCAGTGCGGAAAGACTCCACGTAAACACCGGGGAGCTGTTTTTT
TRBV25-1	.	.	TRBJ2-5	CASSHYVSGGETQYF	TGTGCCAGCAGTCACTATGTCTCGGGGGGCGAGACCCAGTACTTC
TRBV29-1	.	many	TRBJ1-1	CSVMEIEAFF	TGCAGCGTTATGGAAATTGAAGCTTTCTTT
TRBV7-9	.	many	TRBJ1-5	CASSLDSASMAQHF	TGTGCCAGCAGCTTAGACTCAGCCTCGATGGCCCAGCATTTT
TRBV29-1	.	many	TRBJ2-2	CSVVGEDTGELFF	TGCAGCGTTGTCGGTGAGGACACCGGGGAGCTGTTTTTT
TRBV28	.	many	TRBJ2-1	CASSLALGNEQFF	TGTGCCAGCAGTTTGGCGCTTGGCAATGAGCAGTTCTTC
TRBV7-9	.	many	TRBJ1-5	CASSPSDSNQPQHF	TGTGCCAGCAGCCCAAGCGATAGCAATCAGCCCCAGCATTTT
TRBV19	TRBD1	.	TRBJ1-1	CASSGDRGRNTEAFF	TGTGCCAGTAGTGGGGACAGGGGTCGGAACACTGAAGCTTTCTTT
TRBV3-1	.	many	TRBJ1-1	CASSQAREFTEAFF	TGTGCCAGCAGCCAAGCGAGGGAGTTCACTGAAGCTTTCTTT
TRBV4-1	.	.	TRBJ2-2	CASSQVAGDTGELFF	TGCGCCAGCAGCCAAGTGGCCGGAGACACCGGGGAGCTGTTTTTT
TRBV15	.	many	TRBJ1-1	CATSREAGTLNTEAFF	TGTGCCACCAGCAGGGAGGCAGGGACGTTGAACACTGAAGCTTTCTTT
TRBV12-3/TRBV12-4	.	many	TRBJ1-1	CASSPTANTEAFF	TGTGCCAGCAGTCCGACAGCGAACACTGAAGCTTTCTTT
TRBV7-2	TRBD2	many	TRBJ2-1	CASSSNSGSSYNEQFF	TGTGCCAGCAGCTCGAATAGCGGGAGCTCCTACAATGAGCAGTTCTTC
TRBV7-6	.	many	TRBJ1-5	CASSIARGEPQHF	TGTGCCAGCAGCATCGCCCGGGGGGAGCCCCAGCATTTT
TRBV27	.	many	TRBJ2-7	CASSLSWSSYEQYF	TGTGCCAGCAGTTTATCATGGTCCAGCTACGAGCAGTACTTC
TRBV27	.	many	TRBJ2-7	CASSWAGGASYEQYF	TGTGCCAGCAGTTGGGCGGGCGGGGCCTCCTACGAGCAGTACTTC
TRBV29-1	.	many	TRBJ1-1	CSVAVRNTEAFF	TGCAGCGTTGCGGTTAGAAACACTGAAGCTTTCTTT
TRBV7-6	TRBD1	many	TRBJ1-1	CASSPGTDHPSTEAFF	TGTGCCAGCAGCCCTGGGACAGATCACCCCTCCACTGAAGCTTTCTTT
TRBV7-6	.	many	TRBJ2-7	CASSLGREQYF	TGTGCCAGCAGCTTAGGACGCGAGCAGTACTTC
TRBV13	.	many	TRBJ2-2	CASSGENTGELFF	TGTGCCAGCAGCGGGGAAAACACCGGGGAGCTGTTTTTT
TRBV20-1	TRBD1	many	TRBJ2-7	CSARDRVKSYEQYF	TGCAGTGCTCGAGACAGGGTAAAGTCCTACGAGCAGTACTTC
TRBV7-9	.	many	TRBJ1-1	CASSPSGQYTEAFF	TGTGCCAGCAGCCCCTCTGGCCAGTACACTGAAGCTTTCTTT
TRBV5-1	.	many	TRBJ1-1	CASSLALGSTEAFF	TGCGCCAGCAGCTTGGCGTTGGGTAGTACTGAAGCTTTCTTT
TRBV4-2	TRBD2	many	TRBJ2-7	CASSPETSGSSYEQYF	TGTGCCAGCAGCCCCGAGACTAGCGGGAGTTCCTACGAGCAGTACTTC
TRBV19	.	many	TRBJ2-7	CASSPSRAYEQYF	TGTGCCAGTAGTCCAAGTAGAGCCTACGAGCAGTACTTC
TRBV5-6	.	many	TRBJ2-7	CASSPPRGPPYEQYF	TGTGCCAGCAGCCCACCGAGGGGCCCCCCCTACGAGCAGTACTTC
TRBV12-3/TRBV12-4	.	.	TRBJ2-6	CASDGVGGVSGANVLTF	TGTGCCAGCGACGGGGTTGGTGGCGTCTCTGGGGCCAACGTCCTGACTTTC
TRBV30	TRBD2	.	TRBJ2-1	CALGLAVNEQFF	TGTGCGTTGGGACTAGCGGTAAATGAGCAGTTCTTC
TRBV6-2/TRBV6-3	.	many	TRBJ2-1	CASSYSLGFSYNEQFF	TGTGCCAGCAGTTACTCGCTCGGTTTCTCCTACAATGAGCAGTTCTTC
TRBV7-9	TRBD1	many	TRBJ1-4	CASSLRDRLNEKLFF	TGTGCCAGCAGCCTCCGGGACAGATTAAATGAAAAACTGTTTTTT
TRBV10-3	.	many	TRBJ2-7	CAISTLDREEQYF	TGTGCCATCAGTACCTTAGACCGCGAGGAGCAGTACTTC
TRBV20-1	TRBD2	many	TRBJ2-7	CSAPWEGSYEQYF	TGCAGTGCCCCCTGGGAGGGGTCCTACGAGCAGTACTTC
TRBV7-9	.	many	TRBJ2-3	CASSSRDSRTDTQYF	TGTGCCAGCAGCTCTAGGGACTCCCGCACAGATACGCAGTATTTT
TRBV6-1	TRBD1	many	TRBJ2-7	CASSDFQGDEQYF	TGTGCCAGCAGTGATTTCCAGGGGGACGAGCAGTACTTC
TRBV20-1	.	many	TRBJ2-1	CSARDLTVATTYNEQFF	TGCAGTGCTAGAGATCTTACAGTAGCGACCACCTACAATGAGCAGTTCTTC
TRBV10-2	.	few	TRBJ2-3	CASSVGLGPDTQYF	TGCGCCAGCAGTGTTGGGTTGGGCCCAGATACGCAGTATTTT
TRBV7-9	.	many	TRBJ1-1	CASSLERSEAFF	TGTGCCAGCAGCTTAGAACGGTCGGAAGCTTTCTTT
TRBV12-5	.	many	TRBJ1-6	CASGLTGSGHNSPLHF	TGTGCTAGTGGTTTGACCGGGTCGGGTCATAATTCACCCCTCCACTTT
TRBV5-1	TRBD1	many	TRBJ2-7	CASSGTGVTYEQYF	TGCGCCAGCAGCGGGACAGGGGTCACCTACGAGCAGTACTTC
TRBV6-2/TRBV6-3	.	.	TRBJ2-5	CASSFLGGTYAQTQYF	TGTGCCAGCAGTTTTCTAGGCGGGACTTACGCGCAGACCCAGTACTTC
TRBV13	TRBD2	many	TRBJ2-3	CASSSTAGISGGGTDTQYF	TGTGCCAGCAGCTCGACCGCAGGAATTAGCGGGGGAGGTACAGATACGCAGTATTTT
TRBV28	.	.	TRBJ2-2	CASSLLVPMNTGELFF	TGTGCCAGCAGTTTATTGGTCCCTATGAACACCGGGGAGCTGTTTTTT
TRBV7-2	.	many	TRBJ2-3	CASSFLYQSGDTQYF	TGTGCCAGCAGCTTTCTTTATCAGTCCGGAGATACGCAGTATTTT
TRBV4-1	.	many	TRBJ1-1	CASSQKVLGDWAEAFF	TGCGCCAGCAGCCAGAAAGTATTGGGAGATTGGGCTGAAGCTTTCTTT
TRBV4-3	.	many	TRBJ1-5	CASSQDHDEGSQPQHF	TGCGCCAGCAGCCAAGATCATGATGAGGGCTCTCAGCCCCAGCATTTT
TRBV19	TRBD1	many	TRBJ1-5	CASAGTGNQPQHF	TGTGCCAGTGCCGGGACAGGAAATCAGCCCCAGCATTTT
TRBV28	.	many	TRBJ1-2	CASSFGQASYGYTF	TGTGCCAGCAGTTTCGGACAAGCCTCCTATGGCTACACCTTC
TRBV6-2/TRBV6-3	TRBD1	many	TRBJ1-2	CASSYPTGTNYGYTF	TGTGCCAGCAGTTACCCGACAGGGACTAACTATGGCTACACCTTC
TRBV5-1	TRBD1	.	TRBJ2-5	CASSYRDRGRETQYF	TGCGCCAGCAGCTACCGGGACAGGGGCAGAGAGACCCAGTACTTC
TRBV2	.	many	TRBJ2-7	CARESQSSYEQYF	TGTGCCCGGGAGTCCCAGAGCTCCTACGAGCAGTACTTC